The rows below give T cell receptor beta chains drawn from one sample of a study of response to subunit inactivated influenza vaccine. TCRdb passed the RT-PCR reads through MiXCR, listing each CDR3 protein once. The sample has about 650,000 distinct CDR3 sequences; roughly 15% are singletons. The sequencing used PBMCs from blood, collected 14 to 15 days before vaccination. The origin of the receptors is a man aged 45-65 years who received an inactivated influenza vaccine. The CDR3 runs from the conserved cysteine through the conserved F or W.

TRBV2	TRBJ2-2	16	CASKTRLATDTGELFF
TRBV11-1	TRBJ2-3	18	CASSFTSGAGIDTDTQYF
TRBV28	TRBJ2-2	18	CASSPWAALFANTGELFF
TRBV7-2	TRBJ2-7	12	CASSLRGGTTYF
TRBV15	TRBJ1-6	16	CATSGRQASYNSPLHF
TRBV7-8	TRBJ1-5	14	CASSFTGAGQPQHF
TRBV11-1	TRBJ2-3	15	CASNTQGRSTDTQYF
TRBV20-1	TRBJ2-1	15	CSARRTSGSLNEQFF
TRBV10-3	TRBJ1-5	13	CAINTNSNQPQHF
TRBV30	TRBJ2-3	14	CAWIPSRSTDTQYF
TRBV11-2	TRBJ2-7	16	CASSLDGLAGRIEQYF
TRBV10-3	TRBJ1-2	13	CAITEGGGDGYTF
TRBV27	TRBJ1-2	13	CASRPGRNYGYTF
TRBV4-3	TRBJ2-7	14	CASSQDLRSLEQYF
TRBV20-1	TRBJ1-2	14	CSARGEGSDYGYTF
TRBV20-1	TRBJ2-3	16	CSAPSLAGDLTDTQYF
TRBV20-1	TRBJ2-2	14	CSASASLNTGELFF
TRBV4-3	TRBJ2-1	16	CASSQDRAGVNNEQFF
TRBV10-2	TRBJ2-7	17	CASTQSQLGPRIDEQYF
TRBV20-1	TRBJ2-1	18	CSAHRLAGGPLAYNEQFF
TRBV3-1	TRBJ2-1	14	CASSPGTRFNEQFF
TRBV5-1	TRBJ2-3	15	CASSFSGRTADTQYF
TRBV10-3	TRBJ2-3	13	CATGNSGTDTQYF
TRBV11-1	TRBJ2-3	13	CASEGVWTDTQYF
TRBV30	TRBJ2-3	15	CAWSVLGQGSDTQYF
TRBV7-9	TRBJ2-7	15	CASSLGGGLVENFHF
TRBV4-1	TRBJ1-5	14	CASSQGGQYQPQHF
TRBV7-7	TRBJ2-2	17	CASTPGLGGQNTGELFF
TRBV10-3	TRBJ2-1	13	CAISETGANEQFF
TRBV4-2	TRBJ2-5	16	CASSLPPRPSGETQYF
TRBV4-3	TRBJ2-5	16	CASSQEGVREQETQYF
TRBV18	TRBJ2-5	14	CASSPPGSQETQYF
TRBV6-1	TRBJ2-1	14	CASSVDRGPDEQFF
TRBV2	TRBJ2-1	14	CASSPAGGGNEQFF
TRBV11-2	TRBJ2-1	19	CASSLLGRPAGGPRDEQFF